The 23 T cell receptor beta chains in this list originate from one sample, sequenced in a study of cytomegalovirus exposure and HLA in healthy donors. PCR used 60 Vbeta primers and 13 Jbeta primers. Repertoires were generated with immunoSEQ multiplex PCR, while TCRdb's copy carries only in-frame clones and drops some. The data hold around 110,000 clones, with about three quarters observed a single time. The sample consisted of PBMCs. The origin of the receptors is a man aged 25 to 45 in good health and CMV-seronegative.

The chain carries TRBV6-5 and TRBJ1-6; D is possibly TRBD1 (5 bases). V was trimmed by 1 base and J by 9 bases, leaving 13 bases between them. This CDR3 spans 15 amino acids. Germline CDR1 is MNHEY and CDR2 is SVGAGI. CDR3 sequence: CASSYFREGSSPLHF. DNA for the CDR3: TGTGCCAGCAGTTACTTCAGGGAGGGGAGTTCACCCCTCCACTTT.

J is TRBJ2-1 and V is TRBV11-2; 11 bases map to TRBD2. Germline-derived CDR1 and CDR2 are SGHAT and FQNNGV. Trimming at V came to 3 bases and at J to 8 bases, leaving 3 bases not matched to a gene. The CDR3 is made up of 14 amino acids. The CDR3 sequence is CASSFSGRDHEQFF. The CDR3 DNA reads as TGTGCCAGCAGCTTTAGCGGGAGGGACCATGAGCAGTTCTTC.

Here the CDR3 DNA reads TGTGCCAGCAGTTTCCGAGGGCTTACTGAAGCTTTCTTT. Translated, it gives CASSFRGLTEAFF. This chain connects TRBV28 to TRBJ1-1; D is ambiguous. V lost 3 bases, J lost 5 bases, and 10 bases lay in between. The CDR3 loop spans 13 amino acids. Per germline, CDR1 MDHEN and CDR2 SYDVKM.

This sequence joins TRBV28 and TRBJ2-6; perhaps TRBD1 as D (5 bases). CDR1 MDHEN and CDR2 SYDVKM come from the germline V gene. Trimming removed 7 bases at V and 0 bases at J, with 10 bases between. The CDR3 spans 15 residues. The CDR3 here is CASNYQGSGANVLTF. The CDR3 DNA reads as TGTGCCAGCAATTACCAGGGCTCTGGGGCCAACGTCCTGACTTTC.

The rearrangement links TRBV7-8 to TRBJ2-3, with TRBD2 matching 7 bases. Germline loops: CDR1 SGHVS, CDR2 FQNEAQ. The ends lost 1 base at V and 4 bases at J; junction bases unmatched: 2. This CDR3 has 14 amino acids. The CDR3 DNA sequence: TGTGCCAGCAGCTTAGGGCTAGCGGCAGATACGCAGTATTTT. Translation: CASSLGLAADTQYF.

The rearrangement uses TRBV6-5 and TRBJ2-5; D is perhaps TRBD1 (5 bases). The V end was cut by 5 bases, the J end by 5 bases, with 12 bases between. This CDR3 is built from 13 residues. CDR1 and CDR2 (germline): MNHEY, SVGAGI. The CDR3 DNA is TGTGCCAGCAGTGTCAGGGTCGGGGAGACCCAGTACTTC. It specifies CASSVRVGETQYF.

V gene TRBV7-9 combines with J gene TRBJ2-5; weak D call: TRBD1 (5 bases). Trimming cost V 3 bases and J 4 bases, with 12 bases left between them. CDR1 and CDR2 from the germline V gene are SEHNR and FQNEAQ (reference sequence). CDR3 length: 14 residues. The CDR3: CASSLYGTGETQYF. Written as DNA, the CDR3 is TGTGCCAGCAGCTTGTATGGCACAGGAGAGACCCAGTACTTC. Complete variable domain (other parts from reference TRBV7-9 and TRBJ2-5): DTGVSQNPRHKITKRGQNVTFRCDPISEHNRLYWYRQTLGQGPEFLTYFQNEAQLEKSRLLSDRFSAERPKGSFSTLEIQRTEQGDSAMYLCASSLYGTGETQYFGPGTRLLVL.

This clone has just a few counts. The CDR3 DNA follows: TGTGCCACCAGCAGAGATAATTCCGAGGGAAGAGGGGGCTACACCTTC. Protein sequence: CATSRDNSEGRGGYTF. The chain couples TRBV15 to TRBJ1-2; D not resolved. Trimming shortened V by 0 bases and J by 8 bases, and 19 bases separated the two germline ends. Germline V gene data show CDR1 as LNHNV and CDR2 as YYDKDF (reference sequence). This CDR3 contains 16 residues.

The chain recombines TRBV2 with TRBJ2-1; D remains unclear. Between the trimmed V and J ends, which lost 4 bases and 6 bases, there was a span of 7 bases. Per the germline V gene, CDR1 is SNHLY and CDR2 is FYNNEI. The CDR3 spans 12 residues. CDR3 in amino acids: CASSVVANEQFF. Written as DNA, the CDR3 is TGTGCCAGCAGTGTTGTGGCCAATGAGCAGTTCTTC.

CDR3 sequence: CASSLKLAGRETQYF. The CDR3 bases are TGTGCCAGCAGCTTAAAGTTAGCGGGACGGGAGACCCAGTACTTC. The chain has TRBV5-4 and TRBJ2-5; 8 bases align to TRBD2. Germline-derived CDR1 and CDR2 are SGHNT and YYREEE (reference sequence). V lost 2 bases to trimming and J lost 5 bases; unmatched junction nucleotides: 8. This CDR3 is 15 amino acids long.

The V and J genes are TRBV5-1 and TRBJ2-3; TRBD1 aligns across 10 bases. Germline V lookup: CDR1 SGHRS, CDR2 YFSETQ. The CDR3 has 17 residues. V was clipped by 0 bases and J by 5 bases; unmatched bases: 9. This chain's CDR3 is CASSLGATGGSGDTQYF. In nucleotides, the CDR3 is TGCGCCAGCAGCTTGGGTGCGACAGGGGGCAGTGGAGATACGCAGTATTTT. Full variable domain (rest looked up from reference TRBV5-1 and TRBJ2-3): KAGVTQTPRYLIKTRGQQVTLSCSPISGHRSVSWYQQTPGQGLQFLFEYFSETQRNKGNFPGRFSGRQFSNSRSEMNVSTLELGDSALYLCASSLGATGGSGDTQYFGPGTRLTVL.

There are a few counts of this clone. DNA for the CDR3: TGTGCCAGCAGGAGGGAGTGGGACACTGAAGCTTTCTTT. This codes for CASRREWDTEAFF. V usage is TRBV6-1 and J usage is TRBJ1-1, with D unclear. There are 13 residues in the CDR3. V lost 6 bases and J 3 bases, leaving 11 bases between the germline ends. The germline V gene encodes CDR1 MNHNS and CDR2 SASEGT.

This clone was detected only once. V is TRBV28 and J is TRBJ2-2, with 10 bases that match TRBD1. With V trimmed by 8 bases and J by 5 bases, 8 bases remained unmatched. The CDR3 has 15 amino acids. CDR1 is MDHEN and CDR2 is SYDVKM in the germline V gene. CDR3 in DNA: TGTGCCAGCGGGACAGGGGCAATGGGAACCGGGGAGCTGTTTTTT. Protein sequence: CASGTGAMGTGELFF.

The chain uses TRBV5-1 and TRBJ2-3; possibly TRBD2 for D (6 bases). This CDR3 is 15 amino acids long. The germline CDR1 and CDR2 sequences are SGHRS and YFSETQ. V was clipped by 4 bases and J by 0 bases, with 12 bases between them. CDR3 sequence reads: CASSPGLLSTDTQYF. Here the CDR3 DNA reads TGCGCCAGCAGCCCGGGACTCCTAAGCACAGATACGCAGTATTTT. Full variable domain (outside the CDR3, taken from reference TRBV5-1 and TRBJ2-3): KAGVTQTPRYLIKTRGQQVTLSCSPISGHRSVSWYQQTPGQGLQFLFEYFSETQRNKGNFPGRFSGRQFSNSRSEMNVSTLELGDSALYLCASSPGLLSTDTQYFGPGTRLTVL.

This clone occurred once. The V and J genes are TRBV27 and TRBJ2-3; no clear D. CDR1 MNHEY and CDR2 SMNVEV come from the germline V gene (reference sequence). The CDR3 runs 15 residues. Trimming took off 2 bases at V and 0 bases at J, with 9 bases between the two ends. The CDR3 protein is CASSLEDSSTDTQYF. CDR3 in DNA: TGTGCCAGCAGTTTAGAGGATTCTAGCACAGATACGCAGTATTTT.

The V call is TRBV7-9, the J call TRBJ1-4; D is uncertain. Germline V gene sequence: CDR1 SEHNR, CDR2 FQNEAQ (reference sequence). The CDR3 covers 14 residues. Trimming pared 2 bases from V and 3 bases from J, leaving 7 bases between. CDR3 DNA: TGTGCCAGCAGCTTATCTGGAGCTAATGAAAAACTGTTTTTT. Its translation is CASSLSGANEKLFF.

This chain links TRBV10-3 with TRBJ2-1; the match to TRBD2 covers 8 bases. The CDR3 runs to 18 residues. The V gene end was trimmed by 2 bases and the J gene end by 0 bases; junction bases not matched to a gene: 9. Germline CDR1 ENHRY, CDR2 SYGVKD. CDR3 DNA: TGTGCCATCAGTGAGACATTAGCGGGGACAAGCTCCTACAATGAGCAGTTCTTC. Translated: CAISETLAGTSSYNEQFF.

A remark on this clone: Germline and junction disagree at one end, which may indicate a read error. The V and J genes are TRBV7-8 and TRBJ2-1, with 10 bases matching TRBD2. The germline gives CDR1 SGHVS, CDR2 FQNEAQ. This CDR3 has 14 amino acids. The chain's CDR3 is CASSIASGRNEQFF. The CDR3 nucleotides are TGTGCCAGCAGCATAGCTAGCGGGAGAAATGAGCAGTTCTTC.

This clone was found a few times. The rearrangement uses TRBV27 and TRBJ2-7; 8 bases fit TRBD2. There are 14 residues in the CDR3. V shed 6 bases, J shed 4 bases, and the junction held 8 bases outside the gene matches. Germline V gives CDR1 MNHEY, CDR2 SMNVEV (reference sequence). DNA of the CDR3: TGTGCCAGCAGCAGCGGGACTAGAGGATACGAGCAGTACTTC. This gives the protein CASSSGTRGYEQYF.

The rearrangement links TRBV30 to TRBJ1-1; D uncertain. CDR3 length: 14 amino acids. Germline V CDR1 and CDR2: GTSNPN, SVGIG (reference sequence). Trimming left V 0 bases short and J 3 bases short, with 11 bases between. The CDR3: CAWSVGLRDTEAFF. CDR3 nucleotide sequence: TGTGCCTGGAGTGTAGGCCTGAGGGACACTGAAGCTTTCTTT.

The chain couples TRBV5-1 to TRBJ2-6, with D possibly being TRBD1 (5 bases). CDR3 length: 17 residues. Per germline, CDR1 SGHRS and CDR2 YFSETQ. Between the trimmed V and J ends, which lost 3 bases and 0 bases, there was a span of 13 bases. The CDR3 DNA reads as TGCGCCAGCAGCTATCAGGGTAAAAGCTCTGGGGCCAACGTCCTGACTTTC. Amino acid sequence: CASSYQGKSSGANVLTF.

The chain employs TRBV5-8 and TRBJ1-2; D unclear. Germline V gene sequence: CDR1 SGHTS, CDR2 YDEGEE. Trimming left V 2 bases short and J 6 bases short, with 11 bases between. The CDR3 contains 13 residues. The CDR3 DNA sequence: TGTGCCAGCAGCTTAGGTTCAGGTCATGGCTACACCTTC. Translating it yields CASSLGSGHGYTF. The whole variable domain, filled in from reference TRBV5-8 and TRBJ1-2, reads EAGVTQSPTHLIKTRGQQATLRCSPISGHTSVYWYQQALGLGLQFLLWYDEGEERNRGNFPPRFSGRQFPNYSSELNVNALELEDSALYLCASSLGSGHGYTFGSGTRLTVV.

The chain recombines TRBV5-6 with TRBJ1-1; tentatively, D is TRBD1 (5 bases). The CDR3 consists of 15 residues. Germline V lookup: CDR1 SGHDT, CDR2 YYEEEE. Trimming took 1 base from V and 3 from J, leaving 13 bases between them. The CDR3 protein is CASSLIQGGYTEAFF. The DNA of the CDR3 is TGTGCCAGCAGCTTGATTCAGGGAGGCTACACTGAAGCTTTCTTT.